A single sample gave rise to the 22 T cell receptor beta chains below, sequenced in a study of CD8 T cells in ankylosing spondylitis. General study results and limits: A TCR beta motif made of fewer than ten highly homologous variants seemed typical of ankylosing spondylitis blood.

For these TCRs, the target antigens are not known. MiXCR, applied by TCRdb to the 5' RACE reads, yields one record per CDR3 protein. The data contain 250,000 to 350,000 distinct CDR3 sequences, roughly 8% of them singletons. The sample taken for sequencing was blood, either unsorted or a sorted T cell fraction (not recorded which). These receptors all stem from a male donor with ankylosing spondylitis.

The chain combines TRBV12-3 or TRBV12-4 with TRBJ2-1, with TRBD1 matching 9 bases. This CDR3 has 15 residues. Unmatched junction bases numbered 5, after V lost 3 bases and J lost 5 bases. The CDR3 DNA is TGTGCCAGCAGTTTTTACAGGGGGCGAAACAATGAGCAGTTCTTC. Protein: CASSFYRGRNNEQFF.

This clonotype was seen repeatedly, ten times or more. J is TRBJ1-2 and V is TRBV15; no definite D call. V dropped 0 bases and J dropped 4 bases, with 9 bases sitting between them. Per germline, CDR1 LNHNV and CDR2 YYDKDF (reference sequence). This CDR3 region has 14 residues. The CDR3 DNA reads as TGTGCCACCAGCAGAGATAGGGCAGTCTATGGCTACACCTTC. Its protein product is CATSRDRAVYGYTF.

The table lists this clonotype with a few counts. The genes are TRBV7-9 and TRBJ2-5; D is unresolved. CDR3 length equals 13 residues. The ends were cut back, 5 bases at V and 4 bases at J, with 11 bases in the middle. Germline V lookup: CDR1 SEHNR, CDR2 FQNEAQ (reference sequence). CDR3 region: CASSRQWGETQYF. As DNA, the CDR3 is TGTGCCAGCAGCCGTCAGTGGGGAGAGACCCAGTACTTC.

The CDR3 is CSVEKRDNYNEQFF. In DNA form, the CDR3 reads TGCAGCGTTGAAAAGCGGGACAACTACAATGAGCAGTTCTTC. The V and J genes are TRBV29-1 and TRBJ2-1; tentative D call: TRBD2 (7 bases). The V and J ends lost 2 bases and 3 bases respectively, with 11 bases between them. The CDR3 loop spans 14 amino acids. CDR1 and CDR2 from the germline V gene are SQVTM and ANQGSEA.

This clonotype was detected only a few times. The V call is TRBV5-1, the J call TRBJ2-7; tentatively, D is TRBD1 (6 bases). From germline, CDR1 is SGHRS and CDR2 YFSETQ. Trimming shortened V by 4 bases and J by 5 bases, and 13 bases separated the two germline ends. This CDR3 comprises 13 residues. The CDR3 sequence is CASSGQGLNEQYF. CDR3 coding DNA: TGCGCCAGCAGCGGGCAGGGGCTAAACGAGCAGTACTTC.

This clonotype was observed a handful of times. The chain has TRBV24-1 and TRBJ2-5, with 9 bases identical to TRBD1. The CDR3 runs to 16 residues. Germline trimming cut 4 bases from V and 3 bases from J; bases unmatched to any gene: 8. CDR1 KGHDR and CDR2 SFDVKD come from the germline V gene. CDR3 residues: CATSEFSWDREETQYF. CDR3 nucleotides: TGTGCCACCAGTGAGTTTAGTTGGGACAGGGAAGAGACCCAGTACTTC.

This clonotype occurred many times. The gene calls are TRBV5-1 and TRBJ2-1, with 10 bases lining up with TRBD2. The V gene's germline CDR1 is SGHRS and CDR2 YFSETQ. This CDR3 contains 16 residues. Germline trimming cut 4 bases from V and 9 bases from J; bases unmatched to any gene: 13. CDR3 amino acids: CASSRSILAGVSEQFF. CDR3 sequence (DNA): TGCGCCAGCAGCCGGTCGATCCTAGCGGGAGTCTCTGAGCAGTTCTTC.

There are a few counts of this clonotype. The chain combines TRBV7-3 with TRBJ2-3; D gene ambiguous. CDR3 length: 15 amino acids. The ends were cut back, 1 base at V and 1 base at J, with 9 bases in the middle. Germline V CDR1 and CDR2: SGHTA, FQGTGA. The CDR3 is CASSLKVVGTDTQYF. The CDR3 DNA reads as TGTGCCAGCAGCTTAAAAGTTGTAGGCACAGATACGCAGTATTTT. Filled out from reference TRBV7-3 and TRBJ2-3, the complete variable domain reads GAGVSQTPSNKVTEKGKYVELRCDPISGHTALYWYRQSLGQGPEFLIYFQGTGAADDSGLPNDRFFAVRPEGSVSTLKIQRTERGDSAVYLCASSLKVVGTDTQYFGPGTRLTVL.

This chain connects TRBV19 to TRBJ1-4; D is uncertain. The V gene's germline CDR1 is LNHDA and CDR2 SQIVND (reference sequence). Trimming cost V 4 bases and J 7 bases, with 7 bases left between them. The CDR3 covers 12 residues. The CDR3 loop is CASSKLGEKLFF. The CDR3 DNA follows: TGTGCCAGTAGTAAGTTGGGTGAAAAACTGTTTTTT.

The CDR3 loop reads CASSLPSGRATGELFF. CDR3 nucleotide sequence: TGTGCCAGCAGCTTACCTAGCGGGAGGGCCACCGGGGAGCTGTTTTTT. The V call is TRBV7-3, the J call TRBJ2-2; TRBD2 agrees at 12 bases. J gave up 4 bases and V 2 bases, and 2 bases lay outside the gene matches. This CDR3 spans 16 amino acids. The germline V gene has CDR1 SGHTA and CDR2 FQGTGA. Full variable domain (outside the CDR3, taken from reference TRBV7-3 and TRBJ2-2): GAGVSQTPSNKVTEKGKYVELRCDPISGHTALYWYRQSLGQGPEFLIYFQGTGAADDSGLPNDRFFAVRPEGSVSTLKIQRTERGDSAVYLCASSLPSGRATGELFFGEGSRLTVL.

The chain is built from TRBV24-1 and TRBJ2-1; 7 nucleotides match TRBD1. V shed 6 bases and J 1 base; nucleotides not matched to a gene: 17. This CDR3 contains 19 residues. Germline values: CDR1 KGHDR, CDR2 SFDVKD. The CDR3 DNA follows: TGTGCCACCAGTCCCTCTCCGGGACAGCAATACCCTTCCTACAATGAGCAGTTCTTC. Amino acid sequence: CATSPSPGQQYPSYNEQFF.

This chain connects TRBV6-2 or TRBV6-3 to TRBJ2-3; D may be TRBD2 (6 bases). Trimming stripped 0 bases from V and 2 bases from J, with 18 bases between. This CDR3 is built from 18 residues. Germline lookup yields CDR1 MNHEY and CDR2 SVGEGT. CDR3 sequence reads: CASSYSSATGRTTDTQYF. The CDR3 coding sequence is TGTGCCAGCAGTTACTCCTCCGCTACTGGGAGGACCACAGATACGCAGTATTTT.

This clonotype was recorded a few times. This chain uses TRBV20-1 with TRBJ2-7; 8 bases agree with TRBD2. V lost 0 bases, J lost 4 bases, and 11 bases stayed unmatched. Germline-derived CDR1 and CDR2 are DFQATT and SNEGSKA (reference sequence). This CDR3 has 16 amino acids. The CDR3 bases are TGCAGTGCTAGAGATGGCGGGCAGCGGGAGAGGTACGAGCAGTACTTC. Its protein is CSARDGGQRERYEQYF.

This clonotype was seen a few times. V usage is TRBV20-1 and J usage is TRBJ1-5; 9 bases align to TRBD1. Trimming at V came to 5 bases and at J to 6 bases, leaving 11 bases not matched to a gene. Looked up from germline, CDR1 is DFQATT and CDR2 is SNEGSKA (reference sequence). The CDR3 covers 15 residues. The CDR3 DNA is TGCAGTGCTCTTACCCCGGGACAGGGTCGTCAGCCCCAGCATTTT. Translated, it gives CSALTPGQGRQPQHF.

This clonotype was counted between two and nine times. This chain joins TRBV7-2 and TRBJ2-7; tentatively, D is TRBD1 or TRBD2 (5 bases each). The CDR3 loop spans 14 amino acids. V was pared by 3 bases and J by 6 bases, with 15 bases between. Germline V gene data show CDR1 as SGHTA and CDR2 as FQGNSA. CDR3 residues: CASSLRRLGTEQYF. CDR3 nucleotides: TGTGCCAGCAGCTTGCGGCGGCTTGGGACCGAGCAGTACTTC.

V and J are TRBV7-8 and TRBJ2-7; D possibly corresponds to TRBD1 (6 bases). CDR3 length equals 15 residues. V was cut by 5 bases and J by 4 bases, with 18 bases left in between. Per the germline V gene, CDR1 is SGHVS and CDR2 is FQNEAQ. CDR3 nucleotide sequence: TGTGCCAGCAGCCTTAGGACAGAAGCCTCGTACGAGCAGTACTTC. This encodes CASSLRTEASYEQYF.

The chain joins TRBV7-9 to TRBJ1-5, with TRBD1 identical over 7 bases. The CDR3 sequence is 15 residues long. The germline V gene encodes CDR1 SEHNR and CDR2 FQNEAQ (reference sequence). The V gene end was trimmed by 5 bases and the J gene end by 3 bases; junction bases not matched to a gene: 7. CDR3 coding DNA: TGTGCCAGCAGCCAGGGACAGCAAGTCAATCAGCCCCAGCATTTT. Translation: CASSQGQQVNQPQHF.

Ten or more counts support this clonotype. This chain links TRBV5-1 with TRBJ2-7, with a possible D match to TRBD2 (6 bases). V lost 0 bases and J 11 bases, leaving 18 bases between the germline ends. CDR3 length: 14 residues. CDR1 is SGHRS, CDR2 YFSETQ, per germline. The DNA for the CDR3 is TGCGCCAGCAGCTTGGATCCTAGCGACGACTCGAAGTACTTC. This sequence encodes CASSLDPSDDSKYF.

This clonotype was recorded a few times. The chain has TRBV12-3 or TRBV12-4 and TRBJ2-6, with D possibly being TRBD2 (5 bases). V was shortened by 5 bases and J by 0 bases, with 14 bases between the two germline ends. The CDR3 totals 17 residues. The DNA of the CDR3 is TGTGCCAGCAGTACCCTGGGGAGTAGCTCTGGGGCCAACGTCCTGACTTTC. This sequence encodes CASSTLGSSSGANVLTF.

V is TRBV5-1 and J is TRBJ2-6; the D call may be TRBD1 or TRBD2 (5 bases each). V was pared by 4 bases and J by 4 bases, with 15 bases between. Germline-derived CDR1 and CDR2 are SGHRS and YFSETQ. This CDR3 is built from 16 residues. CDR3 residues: CASSDSTGAGANVLTF. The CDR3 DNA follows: TGCGCCAGCAGCGACTCCACCGGGGCCGGGGCCAACGTCCTGACTTTC.

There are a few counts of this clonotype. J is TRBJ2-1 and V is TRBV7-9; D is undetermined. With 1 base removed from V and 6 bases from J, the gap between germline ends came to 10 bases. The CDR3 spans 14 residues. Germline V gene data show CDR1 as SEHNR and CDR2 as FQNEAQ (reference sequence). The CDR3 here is CASSLVSRRNEQFF. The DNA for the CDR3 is TGTGCCAGCAGCTTAGTGAGTCGGCGCAATGAGCAGTTCTTC.

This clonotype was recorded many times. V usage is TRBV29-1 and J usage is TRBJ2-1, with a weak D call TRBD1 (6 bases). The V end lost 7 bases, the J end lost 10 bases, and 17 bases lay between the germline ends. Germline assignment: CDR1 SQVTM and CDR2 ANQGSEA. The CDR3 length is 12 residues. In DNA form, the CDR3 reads TGCAGCGCCCAAGGGTGGGGGCACGAGCAGTTCTTC. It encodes CSAQGWGHEQFF.